A selection of T cell receptor beta chains follows, all from one sample in a study of T cell changes during pregnancy in multiple sclerosis. TCRdb's copy holds only in-frame clones and misses some; the assay was immunoSEQ multiplex PCR. The table has roughly 41,000 clones, 70% to 90% seen once. Sequencing used CD8+ T cells from peripheral blood mononuclear cells, obtained in the third trimester of pregnancy. These receptors were obtained from a female donor with multiple sclerosis, enrolled in a pregnancy study. CDR3s include the opening cysteine and the closing phenylalanine or tryptophan. The D gene is left open where the match is weak. Not all rows give a size; the values are once, few, many and, for expanded clones, a class.

>.|.|TRBV10-3|TRBJ2-2
TGTGCCATCCAAAACATACAGGGACGGGGGGAGCTGTTTTTT
CAIQNIQGRGELFF
>TRBD1|.|TRBV5-6|TRBJ2-5
TGTGCCAGCCACCTGACCGGACAGGGGTGGGAGACCCAGTACTTC
CASHLTGQGWETQYF
>.|.|TRBV4-2|TRBJ2-5
TGTGCCAGCAGCCTGGGCGGACTTTCACAAGAGACCCAGTACTTC
CASSLGGLSQETQYF
>.|.|TRBV4-1|TRBJ1-1
TGCGCCAGCAGCCAAGATCAAGGGCCAGTCGGGGTGTACACTGAAGCTTTCTTT
CASSQDQGPVGVYTEAFF
>.|.|TRBV19|TRBJ2-7
TGTGCCAGTAGTATATCCGACAGCTACGAGCAGTACTTC
CASSISDSYEQYF
>.|.|TRBV28|TRBJ2-7
TGTGCCAGCACCCTCCGGGGATTTCCCCACGAGCAGTACTTC
CASTLRGFPHEQYF
>.|.|TRBV7-2|TRBJ2-7
TGTGCCAGCAGCTTAGTTCGACTCCGGGGCGAGCAGTACTTC
CASSLVRLRGEQYF
>.|.|TRBV28|TRBJ2-1
TGTGCCAGCAGTTCGATATACAGGGTTGGGAATGAGCAGTTCTTC
CASSSIYRVGNEQFF
>.|.|TRBV10-3|TRBJ2-2
TGTGCCATCAGTGAGTCGGTGCGGAATGCGAACGGGGAGCTGTTTTTT
CAISESVRNANGELFF
>TRBD1|.|TRBV7-8|TRBJ1-2
TGTGCCAGCAGCTTACGGGACAGGGGCCATCGCTATGGCTACACCTTC
CASSLRDRGHRYGYTF
>.|once|TRBV4-1|TRBJ1-2
TGCGCCAGCAGCCAAGATAGGGGCATTGGGGGCTACACCTTC
CASSQDRGIGGYTF
>.|.|TRBV28|TRBJ2-1
TGTGCCAGCACCCCCAGGGGGGATGAGCAGTTCTTC
CASTPRGDEQFF
>TRBD2|.|TRBV6-4|TRBJ2-1
TGTGCCAGCAGTGGCGGACTAGCGGGCTACAATGAGCAGTTCTTC
CASSGGLAGYNEQFF
>TRBD2|.|TRBV11-3|TRBJ2-2
TGTGCCAGCAGCTTCCCGGGACTAGCGGAGAGGCCAGGGAACACCGGGGAGCTGTTTTTT
CASSFPGLAERPGNTGELFF
>.|.|TRBV4-1|TRBJ2-2
TGCGCCAGCAGCCAAGATGAGGGAGGTTTCGGGGAGCTGTTTTTT
CASSQDEGGFGELFF
>TRBD1|.|TRBV7-9|TRBJ2-5
TGTGCCAGCAGATCGGACAGGGAAGAGACCCAGTACTTC
CASRSDREETQYF
>TRBD1|once|TRBV2|TRBJ2-7
TGTGCCAGCAGCCTGACAGGGTGGATCCACTACGAGCAGTACTTC
CASSLTGWIHYEQYF
>TRBD2|.|TRBV9|TRBJ2-5
TGTGCCAGCAACCCGGGACTAGGGCCTAAAGAGACCCAGTACTTC
CASNPGLGPKETQYF
>.|.|TRBV6-5|TRBJ2-7
TGTGCCAGCAGTTCCCAGACTACCTCCCACGAGCAGTACTTC
CASSSQTTSHEQYF
>TRBD1|.|TRBV9|TRBJ2-7
TGTGCCAGCAGCGTAGGGGCAGGGGGCTACGAGCAGTACTTC
CASSVGAGGYEQYF
>.|.|TRBV5-1|TRBJ2-7
TGCGCCAGCAGCTTGGACCTATCTACCGGGGAGCAGTACTTC
CASSLDLSTGEQYF
>.|.|TRBV2|TRBJ1-1
TGTGCCAGCAGACTTCCCGGGGTTGGCCCGCTGAACACTGAAGCTTTCTTT
CASRLPGVGPLNTEAFF
>TRBD1|.|TRBV13|TRBJ2-7
TGTGCCAGCAGCTTAGGTATAGGGGGCTTCTACGAGCAGTACTTC
CASSLGIGGFYEQYF
>.|.|TRBV28|TRBJ1-6
TGTGCCAGCACCAACAGGGTTTATAATTCACCCCTCCACTTT
CASTNRVYNSPLHF
>TRBD1|.|TRBV2|TRBJ2-1
TGTGCCAGCAGTTACGGACAGGGCGGTAGTGGCGGTGAGCAGTTCTTC
CASSYGQGGSGGEQFF
>.|.|TRBV5-6|TRBJ1-4
TGTGCCAGCAGCTCGGACATTAATGAAAAACTGTTTTTT
CASSSDINEKLFF
>TRBD2|.|TRBV9|TRBJ2-7
TGTGCCAGCAGTACCGGGGGGGACCCATCCTACGAGCAGTACTTC
CASSTGGDPSYEQYF
>.|.|TRBV18|TRBJ2-7
TGTGCCAGCTCACCAGACAGCTACGAGCAGTACTTC
CASSPDSYEQYF
>.|.|TRBV28|TRBJ2-7
TGTGCCAGCAGTTTAGGTCAACTATACGAGCAGTACTTC
CASSLGQLYEQYF
>TRBD1|.|TRBV18|TRBJ2-7
TGTGCCAGCTCACCGAAGGGACAGGGGAGATACGAGCAGTACTTC
CASSPKGQGRYEQYF
>TRBD1|.|TRBV30|TRBJ2-7
TGTGCCTGGAGTGATGGGCCGGGACAGGGTTTGTTCGAGCAGTACTTC
CAWSDGPGQGLFEQYF
>.|.|TRBV27|TRBJ1-1
TGTGCCAGCAGTTTATCCTACGGTACTATGAACACTGAAGCTTTCTTT
CASSLSYGTMNTEAFF
>TRBD2|.|TRBV4-2|TRBJ2-2
TGTGCCAGCAGCCAAGACGGACCCGGACTAGCCTCCGGGGAGCTGTTTTTT
CASSQDGPGLASGELFF
>.|.|TRBV2|TRBJ2-1
TGTGCCAGCATTCCGGGGGGCGAAGGCGATGAGCAGTTCTTC
CASIPGGEGDEQFF
>.|.|TRBV30|TRBJ1-4
TGTGCCTGGAGTGCGGTTGCAACTAATGAAAAACTGTTTTTT
CAWSAVATNEKLFF
>.|.|TRBV6-5|TRBJ2-1
TGTGCCAGCAGCCTCGGACATCTTCGGGTCGATGAGCAGTTCTTC
CASSLGHLRVDEQFF
>TRBD1|.|TRBV6-5|TRBJ1-1
TGTGCCAGCAGTTACCCTCAGGGGGGCGAAGCTTTCTTT
CASSYPQGGEAFF
>TRBD2|.|TRBV2|TRBJ2-7
TGTGCCAGCAGACTACTAGCGGATGCCTACGAGCAGTACTTC
CASRLLADAYEQYF
>.|.|TRBV7-6|TRBJ1-1
TGTGCCAGCAGCCAAGCAGGGTACGGTTCGGTCAACACTGAAGCTTTCTTT
CASSQAGYGSVNTEAFF
>TRBD2|few|TRBV28|TRBJ2-7
TGTGCCAGCAGTTTGCCGGGACTAGCTTACGAGCAGTACTTC
CASSLPGLAYEQYF
>.|medium-sized|TRBV11-2|TRBJ1-2
TGTGCCAGCAGCCCCGCCCGCCGTAGAGGCTACACCTTC
CASSPARRRGYTF
>TRBD2|few|TRBV6-1|TRBJ2-2
TGTGCCAGCAGTGAACTCGCGGGGGTTGGTACCGGGGAGCTGTTTTTT
CASSELAGVGTGELFF